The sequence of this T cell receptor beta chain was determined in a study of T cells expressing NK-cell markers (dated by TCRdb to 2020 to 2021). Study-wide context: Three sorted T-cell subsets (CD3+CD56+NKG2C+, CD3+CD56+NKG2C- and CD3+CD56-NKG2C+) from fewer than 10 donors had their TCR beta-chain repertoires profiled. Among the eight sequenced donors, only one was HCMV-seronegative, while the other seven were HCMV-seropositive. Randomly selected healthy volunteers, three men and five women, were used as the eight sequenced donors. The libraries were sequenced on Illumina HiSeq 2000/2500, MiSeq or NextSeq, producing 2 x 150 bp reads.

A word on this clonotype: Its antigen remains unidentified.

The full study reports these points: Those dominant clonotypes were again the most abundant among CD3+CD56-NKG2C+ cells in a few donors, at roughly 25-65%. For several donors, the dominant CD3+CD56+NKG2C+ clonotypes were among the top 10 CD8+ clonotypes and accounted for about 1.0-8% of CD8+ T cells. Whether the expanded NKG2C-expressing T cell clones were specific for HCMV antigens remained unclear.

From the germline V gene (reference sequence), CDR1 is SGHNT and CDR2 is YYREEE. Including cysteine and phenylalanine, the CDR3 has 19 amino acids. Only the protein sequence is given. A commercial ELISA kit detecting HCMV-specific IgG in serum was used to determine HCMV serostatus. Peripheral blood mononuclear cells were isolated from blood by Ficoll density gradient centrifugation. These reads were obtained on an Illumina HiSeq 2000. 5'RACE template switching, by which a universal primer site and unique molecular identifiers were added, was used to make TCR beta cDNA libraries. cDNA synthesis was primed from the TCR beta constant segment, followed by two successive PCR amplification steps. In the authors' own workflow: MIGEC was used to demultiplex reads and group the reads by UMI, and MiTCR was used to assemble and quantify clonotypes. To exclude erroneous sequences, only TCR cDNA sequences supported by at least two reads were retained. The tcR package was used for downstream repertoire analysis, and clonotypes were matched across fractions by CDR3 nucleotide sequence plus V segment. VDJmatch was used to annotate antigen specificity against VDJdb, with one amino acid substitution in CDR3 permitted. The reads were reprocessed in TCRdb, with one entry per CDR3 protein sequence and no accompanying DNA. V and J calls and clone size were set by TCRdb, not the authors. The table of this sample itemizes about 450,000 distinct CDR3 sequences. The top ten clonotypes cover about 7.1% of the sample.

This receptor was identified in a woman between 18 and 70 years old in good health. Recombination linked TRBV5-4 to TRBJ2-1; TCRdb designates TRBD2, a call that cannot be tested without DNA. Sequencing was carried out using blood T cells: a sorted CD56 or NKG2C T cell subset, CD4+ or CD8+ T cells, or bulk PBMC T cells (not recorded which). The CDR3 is CASSFYVSKAGGYYNEQFF.